The 13 T cell receptor beta chains listed next were all sequenced from one sample in a study of T cell responses to AZD1222 COVID-19 vaccine. The method was immunoSEQ multiplex PCR; TCRdb's version includes in-frame clones alone and lacks a portion of them. The repertoire consists of 130,000 or so clones, with under 90% occurring once and the leading ten covering around 5.9%. This sample comprised peripheral blood, obtained on day 0 of AZD1222 vaccination. The receptors were gathered from an adult in good health.

CDR3 in amino acids: CASSYSLQAIEGYTF. The CDR3 bases are TGTGCCAGCAGTTACTCGTTGCAGGCCATAGAGGGCTACACCTTC. The V call is TRBV6-5, the J call TRBJ1-2; D is uncertain. Germline CDR1 MNHEY, CDR2 SVGAGI. The CDR3 runs to 15 residues. The V and J ends lost 0 bases and 8 bases respectively, with 16 bases between them.

The rearrangement links TRBV11-2 to TRBJ1-4; D may be TRBD1 (6 bases). The germline gives CDR1 SGHAT, CDR2 FQNNGV. CDR3 length: 15 amino acids. V lost 4 bases to trimming and J lost 7 bases, with 16 bases between them. The CDR3 sequence is CASSSLGGAAEKLFF. The CDR3 nucleotides read TGTGCCAGCAGCTCCCTGGGGGGGGCTGCTGAAAAACTGTTTTTT.

This chain uses TRBV24-1 with TRBJ2-1, with 9 nucleotides matching TRBD1. V shed 10 bases and J 7 bases; nucleotides not matched to a gene: 7. CDR3 size: 13 residues. Germline CDR1 is KGHDR and CDR2 is SFDVKD. CDR3 in DNA: TGTGCCACTGGGACAGGGCTGCTGAATGAGCAGTTCTTC. Encoded protein: CATGTGLLNEQFF.

This chain joins TRBV14 and TRBJ2-7; 12 nucleotides match TRBD2. Trimming cost V 1 base and J 4 bases; bases outside gene matches: 2. The length of the CDR3 is 15 residues. The germline gives CDR1 SGHDN, CDR2 FVKESK. Here the CDR3 DNA reads TGTGCCAGCAGCCAAGCACTAGCGGGGGGTTACGAGCAGTACTTC. It is translated as CASSQALAGGYEQYF.

The chain has TRBV5-1 and TRBJ2-7; 7 bases fit TRBD1. Losses at the gene ends were 3 bases for V and 1 base for J; bases not matched to a gene: 1. In germline, CDR1 is SGHRS, CDR2 YFSETQ. This CDR3 region has 13 residues. The CDR3 DNA sequence: TGCGCCAGCAGCTCACAGGGGTCCTACGAGCAGTACTTC. This gives the protein CASSSQGSYEQYF.

The V gene is TRBV2, the J gene TRBJ1-2; 8 nucleotides match TRBD1. V lost 5 bases, J lost 5 bases, and 7 bases stayed unmatched. There are 14 residues in the CDR3. From germline, CDR1 is SNHLY and CDR2 FYNNEI. In DNA form, the CDR3 reads TGTGCCAGCAGTTCAAGACAGGGGTTTTATGGCTACACCTTC. This gives the protein CASSSRQGFYGYTF.

V usage is TRBV19 and J usage is TRBJ1-1, with 8 bases lining up with TRBD1. V lost 6 bases, J lost 4 bases, and 4 bases stayed unmatched. CDR3 size: 13 residues. CDR1 and CDR2 (germline): LNHDA, SQIVND (reference sequence). CDR3 sequence reads: CASSTGTGTEAFF. In DNA, the CDR3 is TGTGCCAGTAGCACCGGGACAGGCACTGAAGCTTTCTTT. Supplemented by reference TRBV19 and TRBJ1-1, the full variable domain reads DGGITQSPKYLFRKEGQNVTLSCEQNLNHDAMYWYRQDPGQGLRLIYYSQIVNDFQKGDIAEGYSVSREKKESFPLTVTSAQKNPTAFYLCASSTGTGTEAFFGQGTRLTVV.

This chain connects TRBV3-1 (or the pseudogene TRBV3-2) to TRBJ1-2; D unresolved. The CDR3 contains 12 residues. Trimming removed 0 bases from V and 5 bases from J, with 4 bases in between. The V gene's germline CDR1 is LGHDT and CDR2 YNNKEL (reference sequence). The chain's CDR3 is CASSQEGYGYTF. DNA of the CDR3: TGTGCCAGCAGCCAAGAGGGGTATGGCTACACCTTC.

J is TRBJ1-1 and V is TRBV4-1, with D uncertain. The CDR3 consists of 13 residues. Germline lookup yields CDR1 MGHRA and CDR2 YSYEKL. Trimming pared 1 base from V and 3 bases from J, leaving 6 bases between. The CDR3 bases are TGCGCCAGCAGCCAAGTTCGCCACACTGAAGCTTTCTTT. It encodes CASSQVRHTEAFF.

The chain employs TRBV5-5 and TRBJ1-2; D is unclear. This CDR3 region has 13 residues. V lost 3 bases and J 4 bases, leaving 10 bases between the germline ends. The germline CDR1 and CDR2 sequences are SGHKS and YYEKEE (reference sequence). The CDR3 coding sequence is TGTGCCAGCAGCTCCACGGTGGGCTATGGCTACACCTTC. This codes for CASSSTVGYGYTF. Drawing the rest from reference TRBV5-5 and TRBJ1-2, the complete variable domain is DAGVTQSPTHLIKTRGQQVTLRCSPISGHKSVSWYQQVLGQGPQFIFQYYEKEERGRGNFPDRFSARQFPNYSSELNVNALLLGDSALYLCASSSTVGYGYTFGSGTRLTVV.

The chain carries TRBV18 and TRBJ2-1; 9 positions match TRBD2. The CDR3 spans 15 residues. In germline, CDR1 is KGHSH, CDR2 LQKENI. With 2 bases clipped from V and 5 bases from J, the junction kept 4 bases outside the gene matches. The DNA for the CDR3 is TGTGCCAGCTCACCAGCGGCGGGGGGGCACAATGAGCAGTTCTTC. Translation gives CASSPAAGGHNEQFF.

CDR3 in amino acids: CASSLAGPPGLGANVLTF. CDR3 bases: TGCGCCAGCAGCTTGGCCGGGCCTCCGGGGCTTGGGGCCAACGTCCTGACTTTC. The chain uses TRBV5-1 and TRBJ2-6; the D gene could be TRBD1 or TRBD2 (5 bases each). The CDR3 length is 18 residues. Germline lookup yields CDR1 SGHRS and CDR2 YFSETQ. Trimming left V 0 bases short and J 3 bases short, with 16 bases between.

The DNA for the CDR3 is TGTGCCAGCAGACAGGCCGACGTCCAAGAGACCCAGTACTTC. Protein: CASRQADVQETQYF. This chain joins TRBV5-8 and TRBJ2-5; D possibly corresponds to TRBD1 (5 bases). V dropped 5 bases and J dropped 1 base, with 12 bases sitting between them. Looked up from germline, CDR1 is SGHTS and CDR2 is YDEGEE. CDR3 length: 14 residues.